This T cell receptor beta chain originates from a study of T cell clonotyping in hematopoietic cell transplantation. Regarding the study as a whole: After transplant, recipient diversity fell while pathologically expanded clonotypes grew through day 180. Broader posttransplant TCR repertoire diversity was predicted by graft donor and pretransplant recipient Inverse Simpson Index values. No sorting was done, leaving CD4 and CD8 contributions mixed.

In regard to this clone: Its specificity is unknown.

Sequencing was performed with immunoSEQ multiplex PCR; in TCRdb, only in-frame clones are kept and a portion is missing. The sample holds around 11,000 clones; roughly 89% are singletons and the top ten take more than 30%. The CDR3 has 15 amino acids. Losses at the gene ends were 0 bases for V and 4 bases for J; bases not matched to a gene: 0. CDR1 MNHEY and CDR2 SVGAGI come from the germline V gene. Samples: about 28 days before transplant, then days 30, 100 and 180 after. The V call is TRBV6-5, the J call TRBJ2-2; 9 bases match TRBD2. The specimen comprised PBMCs, sampled 180 days after allogeneic stem cell transplant. This clonotype was obtained from a male patient in his sixties who had an allogeneic stem cell transplant from an unrelated donor, so the T cells may come from the graft donor. Some clones in this sample may be carry-over from other donors' samples. The DNA for the CDR3 is TGTGCCAGCAGTTACTCAGCGGGGGGCACCGGGGAGCTGTTTTTT. It is translated as CASSYSAGGTGELFF.